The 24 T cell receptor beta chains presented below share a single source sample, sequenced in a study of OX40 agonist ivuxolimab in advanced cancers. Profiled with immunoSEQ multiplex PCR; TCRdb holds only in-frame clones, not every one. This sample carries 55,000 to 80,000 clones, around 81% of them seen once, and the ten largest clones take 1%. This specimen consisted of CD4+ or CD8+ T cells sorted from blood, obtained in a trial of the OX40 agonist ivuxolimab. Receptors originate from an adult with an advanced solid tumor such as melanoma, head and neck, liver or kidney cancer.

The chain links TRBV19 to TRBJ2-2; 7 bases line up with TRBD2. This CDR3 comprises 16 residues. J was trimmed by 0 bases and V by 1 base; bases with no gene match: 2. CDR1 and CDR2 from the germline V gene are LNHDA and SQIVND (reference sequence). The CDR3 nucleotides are TGTGCCAGTAGTATAGGCGGGGGTGCGAACACCGGGGAGCTGTTTTTT. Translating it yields CASSIGGGANTGELFF. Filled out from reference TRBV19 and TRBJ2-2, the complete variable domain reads DGGITQSPKYLFRKEGQNVTLSCEQNLNHDAMYWYRQDPGQGLRLIYYSQIVNDFQKGDIAEGYSVSREKKESFPLTVTSAQKNPTAFYLCASSIGGGANTGELFFGEGSRLTVL.

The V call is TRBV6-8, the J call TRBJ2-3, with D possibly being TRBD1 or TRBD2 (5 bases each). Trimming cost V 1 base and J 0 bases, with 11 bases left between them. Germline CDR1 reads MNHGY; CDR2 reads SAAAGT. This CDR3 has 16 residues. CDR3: CASSYWGPPSTDTQYF. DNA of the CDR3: TGTGCCAGCAGTTACTGGGGACCCCCTAGCACAGATACGCAGTATTTT.

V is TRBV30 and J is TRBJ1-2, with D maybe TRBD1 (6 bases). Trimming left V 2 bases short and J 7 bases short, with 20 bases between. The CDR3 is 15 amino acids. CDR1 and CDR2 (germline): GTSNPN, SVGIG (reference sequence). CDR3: CAWSPLSGGAGGYTF. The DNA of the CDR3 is TGTGCCTGGAGTCCCTTAAGTGGGGGCGCGGGTGGCTACACCTTC.

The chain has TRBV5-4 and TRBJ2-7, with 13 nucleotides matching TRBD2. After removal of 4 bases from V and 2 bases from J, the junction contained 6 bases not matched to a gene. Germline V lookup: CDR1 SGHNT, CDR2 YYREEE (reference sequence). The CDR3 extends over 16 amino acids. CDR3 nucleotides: TGTGCCAGCAGCGCCCGGACTAGCGGGGGAGCCTACGAGCAGTACTTC. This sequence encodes CASSARTSGGAYEQYF.

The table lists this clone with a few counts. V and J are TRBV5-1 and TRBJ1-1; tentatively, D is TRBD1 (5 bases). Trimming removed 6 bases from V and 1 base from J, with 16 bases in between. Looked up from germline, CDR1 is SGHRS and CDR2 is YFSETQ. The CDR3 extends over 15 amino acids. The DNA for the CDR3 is TGCGCCAGCAACAGCTTGGGGGGTCGGAACACTGAAGCTTTCTTT. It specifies CASNSLGGRNTEAFF.

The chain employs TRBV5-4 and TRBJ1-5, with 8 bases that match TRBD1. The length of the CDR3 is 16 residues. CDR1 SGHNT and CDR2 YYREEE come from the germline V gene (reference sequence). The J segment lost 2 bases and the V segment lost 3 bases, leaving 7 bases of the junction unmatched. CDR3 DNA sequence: TGTGCCAGCAGCTCAGATCCGGGACAGGGCAATCAGCCCCAGCATTTT. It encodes CASSSDPGQGNQPQHF. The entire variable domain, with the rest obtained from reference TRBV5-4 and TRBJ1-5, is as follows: ETGVTQSPTHLIKTRGQQVTLRCSSQSGHNTVSWYQQALGQGPQFIFQYYREEENGRGNFPPRFSGLQFPNYSSELNVNALELDDSALYLCASSSDPGQGNQPQHFGDGTRLSIL.

The CDR3 nucleotides are TGCGCCAGCAGCCAAGCTGACAGGAACACTGAAGCTTTCTTT. Translating it yields CASSQADRNTEAFF. This sequence joins TRBV4-1 and TRBJ1-1; D may be TRBD1 (5 bases). Germline V lookup: CDR1 MGHRA, CDR2 YSYEKL. This CDR3 spans 14 amino acids. V was shortened by 1 base and J by 1 base, with 7 bases between the two germline ends.

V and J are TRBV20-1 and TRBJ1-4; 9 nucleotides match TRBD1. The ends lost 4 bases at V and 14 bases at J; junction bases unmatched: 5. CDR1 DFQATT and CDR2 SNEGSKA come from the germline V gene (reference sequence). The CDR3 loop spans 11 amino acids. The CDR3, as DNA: TGCAGTGCTACCGGGACAGGGATGCTGTTTTTT. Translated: CSATGTGMLFF.

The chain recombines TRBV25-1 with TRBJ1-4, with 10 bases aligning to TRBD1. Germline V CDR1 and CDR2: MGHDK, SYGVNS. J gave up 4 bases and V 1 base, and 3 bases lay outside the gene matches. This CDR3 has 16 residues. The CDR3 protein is CASSEFRDRGNEKLFF. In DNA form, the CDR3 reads TGTGCCAGCAGTGAATTTAGGGACAGGGGTAATGAAAAACTGTTTTTT.

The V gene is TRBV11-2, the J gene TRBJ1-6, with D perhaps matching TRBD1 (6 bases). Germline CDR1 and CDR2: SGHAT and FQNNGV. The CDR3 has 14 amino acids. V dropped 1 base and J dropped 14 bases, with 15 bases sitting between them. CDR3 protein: CASSLGGQPSTLHF. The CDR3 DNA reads TGTGCCAGCAGCTTAGGAGGACAGCCGTCCACCCTCCACTTT.

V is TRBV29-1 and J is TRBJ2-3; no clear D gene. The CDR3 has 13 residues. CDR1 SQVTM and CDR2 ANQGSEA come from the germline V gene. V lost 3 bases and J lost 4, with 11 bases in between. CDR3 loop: CSVETAHADTQYF. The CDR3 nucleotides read TGCAGCGTTGAGACGGCCCACGCAGATACGCAGTATTTT.

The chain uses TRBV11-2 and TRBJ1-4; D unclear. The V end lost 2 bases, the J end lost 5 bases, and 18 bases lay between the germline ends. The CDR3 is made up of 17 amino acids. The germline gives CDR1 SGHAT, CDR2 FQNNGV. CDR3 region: CASSLSPRPAKNEKLFF. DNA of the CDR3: TGTGCCAGCAGCTTATCCCCACGCCCAGCGAAGAATGAAAAACTGTTTTTT.

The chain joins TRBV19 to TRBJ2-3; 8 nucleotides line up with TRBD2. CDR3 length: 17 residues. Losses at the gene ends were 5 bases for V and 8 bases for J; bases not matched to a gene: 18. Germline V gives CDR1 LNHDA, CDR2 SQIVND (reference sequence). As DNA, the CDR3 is TGTGCCAGTAGTTCACTCGGCTTTACCGGGACTAGGGCTACGCAGTATTTT. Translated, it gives CASSSLGFTGTRATQYF.

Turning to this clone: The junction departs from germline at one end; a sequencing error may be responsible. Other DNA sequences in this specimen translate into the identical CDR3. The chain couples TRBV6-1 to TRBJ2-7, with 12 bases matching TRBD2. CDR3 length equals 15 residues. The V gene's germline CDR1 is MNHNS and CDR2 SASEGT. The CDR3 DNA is TGTGCCAGCAGTGATTCTAGCGGGGGGGACTACGAGCAGTATTTC. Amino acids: CASSDSSGGDYEQYF.

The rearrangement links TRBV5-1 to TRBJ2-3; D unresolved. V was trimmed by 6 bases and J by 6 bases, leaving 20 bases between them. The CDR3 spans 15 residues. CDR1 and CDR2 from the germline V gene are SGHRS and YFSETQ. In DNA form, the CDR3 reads TGCGCCAGCAAGGACCGCCTTTCCGCCATCGATACGCAGTATTTT. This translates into CASKDRLSAIDTQYF.

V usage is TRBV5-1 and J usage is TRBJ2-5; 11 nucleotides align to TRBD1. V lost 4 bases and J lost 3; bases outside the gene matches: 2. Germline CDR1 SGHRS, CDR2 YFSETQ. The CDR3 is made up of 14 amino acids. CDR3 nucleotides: TGCGCCAGCAGCCGGGACAGGGGGGAAGAGACCCAGTACTTC. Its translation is CASSRDRGEETQYF.

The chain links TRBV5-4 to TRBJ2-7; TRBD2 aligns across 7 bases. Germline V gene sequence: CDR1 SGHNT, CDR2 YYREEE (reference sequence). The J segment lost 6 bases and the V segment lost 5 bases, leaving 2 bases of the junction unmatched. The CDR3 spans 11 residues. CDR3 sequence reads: CASRWGGEQYF. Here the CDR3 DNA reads TGTGCCAGCAGGTGGGGGGGCGAGCAGTACTTC. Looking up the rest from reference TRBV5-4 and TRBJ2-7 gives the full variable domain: ETGVTQSPTHLIKTRGQQVTLRCSSQSGHNTVSWYQQALGQGPQFIFQYYREEENGRGNFPPRFSGLQFPNYSSELNVNALELDDSALYLCASRWGGEQYFGPGTRLTVT.

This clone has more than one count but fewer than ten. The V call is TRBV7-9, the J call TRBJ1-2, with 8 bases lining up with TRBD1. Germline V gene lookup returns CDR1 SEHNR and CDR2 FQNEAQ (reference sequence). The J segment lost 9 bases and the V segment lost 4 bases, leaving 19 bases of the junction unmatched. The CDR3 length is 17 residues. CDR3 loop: CASSSYWGGQEVSRYTF. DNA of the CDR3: TGTGCCAGCAGCTCGTATTGGGGGGGACAGGAAGTTTCTCGCTACACCTTC.

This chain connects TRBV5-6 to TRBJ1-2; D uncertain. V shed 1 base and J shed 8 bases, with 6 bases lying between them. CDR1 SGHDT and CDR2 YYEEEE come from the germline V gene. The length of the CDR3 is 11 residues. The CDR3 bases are TGTGCCAGCAGCTTGAGGGTCGGCTACACCTTC. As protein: CASSLRVGYTF.

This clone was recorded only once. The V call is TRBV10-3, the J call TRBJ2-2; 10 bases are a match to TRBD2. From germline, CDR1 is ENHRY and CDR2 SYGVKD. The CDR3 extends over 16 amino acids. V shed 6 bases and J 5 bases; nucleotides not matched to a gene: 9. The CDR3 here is CAISLLAGEKTGELFF. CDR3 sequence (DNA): TGTGCCATCAGCCTGCTAGCGGGGGAGAAGACCGGGGAGCTGTTTTTT.

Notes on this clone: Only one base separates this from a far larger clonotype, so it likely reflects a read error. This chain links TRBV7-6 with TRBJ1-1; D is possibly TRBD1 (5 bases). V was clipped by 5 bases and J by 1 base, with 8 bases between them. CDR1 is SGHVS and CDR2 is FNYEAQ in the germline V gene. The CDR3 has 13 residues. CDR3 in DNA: TGTGCCAGCAGCCAGACAGAGAACACTGAAGCTTTCTTT. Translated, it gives CASSQTENTEAFF.

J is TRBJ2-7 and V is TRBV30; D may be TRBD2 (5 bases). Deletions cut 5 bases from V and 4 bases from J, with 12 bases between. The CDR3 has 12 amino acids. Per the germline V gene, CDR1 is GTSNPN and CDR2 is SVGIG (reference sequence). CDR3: CAWGPTGYEQYF. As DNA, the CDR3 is TGTGCCTGGGGGCCGACGGGGTACGAGCAGTACTTC.

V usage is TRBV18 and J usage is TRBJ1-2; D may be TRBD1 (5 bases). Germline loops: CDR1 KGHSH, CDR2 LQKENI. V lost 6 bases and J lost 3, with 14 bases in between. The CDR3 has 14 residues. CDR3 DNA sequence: TGTGCCAGCTCCCTCTCCGGGACGGACTATGGCTACACCTTC. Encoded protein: CASSLSGTDYGYTF.

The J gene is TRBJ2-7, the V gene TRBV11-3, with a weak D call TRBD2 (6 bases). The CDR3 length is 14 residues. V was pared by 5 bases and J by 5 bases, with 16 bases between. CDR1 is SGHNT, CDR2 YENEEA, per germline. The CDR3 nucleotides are TGTGCCAGCAGCCAAGGGAGGTCCAGGGACGAGCAGTACTTC. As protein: CASSQGRSRDEQYF.